This entry describes one T cell receptor (beta chain). The target antigen is unknown. These data come from a study of cytomegalovirus exposure and HLA in healthy donors. Study-wide background: There were fewer than 500 genotyped donors. Of these, 81% fell in the genetic ancestry cluster associated with self-reported Caucasian donors.

General study findings and limits: HLA-A and HLA-B allele assignments for most subjects were reportedly predicted accurately using TCR beta sequences.

PCR was performed using 60 Vbeta and 13 Jbeta primers. Assay: immunoSEQ multiplex PCR; the TCRdb copy retains only in-frame clones and omits some. The sample lists over 90,000 clones, 60% to 70% occurring once. CDR1 PRHDT and CDR2 FYEKMQ come from the germline V gene (reference sequence). V lost 10 bases to trimming and J lost 0 bases, with 13 bases between them. The length of the CDR3 is 14 residues. Source material: PBMCs. This receptor was obtained from a woman aged 45-60 years in good health and CMV-seronegative. V and J are TRBV13 and TRBJ2-4; D not certain. The CDR3 sequence is CATRELLAKNIQYF. The CDR3 nucleotides are TGTGCCACCAGAGAGCTTCTAGCCAAAAACATTCAGTACTTC.